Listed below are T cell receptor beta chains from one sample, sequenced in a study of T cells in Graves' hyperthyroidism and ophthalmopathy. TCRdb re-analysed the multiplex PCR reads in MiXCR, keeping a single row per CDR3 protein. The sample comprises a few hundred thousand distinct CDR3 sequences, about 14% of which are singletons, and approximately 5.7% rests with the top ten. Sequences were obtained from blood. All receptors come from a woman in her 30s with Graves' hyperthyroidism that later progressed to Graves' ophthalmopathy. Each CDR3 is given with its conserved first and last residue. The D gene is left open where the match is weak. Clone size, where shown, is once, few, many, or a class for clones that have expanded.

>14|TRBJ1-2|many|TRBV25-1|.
TGTGCCAGCAGTGAATATGGCGGGAACTATGGCTACACCTTC
CASSEYGGNYGYTF
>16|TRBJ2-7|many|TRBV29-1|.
TGCAGCGTTGCGTCCAGAGACAAGTCGGCCGCAAAGGGGCAGTACTTC
CSVASRDKSAAKGQYF
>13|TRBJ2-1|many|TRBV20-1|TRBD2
TGCAGTGAGGGGGCTAGCGGGAGCCATGAGCAGTTCTTC
CSEGASGSHEQFF
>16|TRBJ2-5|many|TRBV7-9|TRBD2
TGTGCCAGCAGCCCCCCGGCGGGAGGGCCAAATGTGACCCAGTACTTC
CASSPPAGGPNVTQYF
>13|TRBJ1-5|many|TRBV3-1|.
TGTGCCAGCAGCCAAGATTTAGACCAGCCCCAGCATTTT
CASSQDLDQPQHF
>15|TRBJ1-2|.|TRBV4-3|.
TGCGCCAGCAGCCAAGATCGGGGGCAGAGCTATGGCTACACCTTC
CASSQDRGQSYGYTF
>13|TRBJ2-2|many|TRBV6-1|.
TGTGCCAGCAGTCCTACAGGGTCCGGGGAGCTGTTTTTT
CASSPTGSGELFF
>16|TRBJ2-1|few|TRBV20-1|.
TGCAGTGCTAGAGGGAGGGGCGAACCCTTAAGTAATGAGCAGTTCTTC
CSARGRGEPLSNEQFF
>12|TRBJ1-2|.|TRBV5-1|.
TGCGCCAGCAGCTTGGAAGGACAGCCCTACACCTTC
CASSLEGQPYTF
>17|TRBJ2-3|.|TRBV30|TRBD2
TGTGCCTGGGAGACTAGCGGGAGAACCCCTAGCACAGATACGCAGTATTTT
CAWETSGRTPSTDTQYF
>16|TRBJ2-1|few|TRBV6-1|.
TGTGCCAGCATTCCACAGGTTGGGGGGAACTACAATGAGCAGTTCTTC
CASIPQVGGNYNEQFF
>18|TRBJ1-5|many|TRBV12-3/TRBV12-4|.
TGTGCCAGCAGTCGAGGCCGTCTGGCTAACTATAGCAATCAGCCCCAGCATTTT
CASSRGRLANYSNQPQHF
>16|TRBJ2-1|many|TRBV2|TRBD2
TGTGCCAGCAGTGAAGAGGGACTAGCGGCCAACAATGAGCAGTTCTTC
CASSEEGLAANNEQFF
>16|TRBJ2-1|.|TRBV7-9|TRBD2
TGTGCCAGCAGCGCCAGGGCGACTAGCGGGAGCGGTGAGCAGTTCTTC
CASSARATSGSGEQFF
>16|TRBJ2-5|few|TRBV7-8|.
TGTGCCAGCAGCCTGGAGAGGTTAGCGGCCCCGGAGACCCAGTACTTC
CASSLERLAAPETQYF
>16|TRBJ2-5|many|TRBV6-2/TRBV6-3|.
TGTGCCAGCATCGCCTTGTACGGGAGAGAGAAGGAGACCCAGTACTTC
CASIALYGREKETQYF
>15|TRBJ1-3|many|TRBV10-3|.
TGTGCCATCAGTGAGTCCTGGGTCTCTGGAAACACCATATATTTT
CAISESWVSGNTIYF
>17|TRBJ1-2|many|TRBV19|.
TGTGCCAGTAGACCAGAATGGGGAGTCCACTCAAACTATGGCTACACCTTC
CASRPEWGVHSNYGYTF
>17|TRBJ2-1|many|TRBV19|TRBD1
TGTGCCAGTAGTCATAGATATGGGACAGGAACCTTCAATGAGCAGTTCTTC
CASSHRYGTGTFNEQFF
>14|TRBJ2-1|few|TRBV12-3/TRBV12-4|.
TGTGCCAGCAGTTTGAGGGCGGTAGGGGATGAGCAGTTCTTC
CASSLRAVGDEQFF
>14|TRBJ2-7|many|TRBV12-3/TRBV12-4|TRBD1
TGTGCCAGCGGTGGTTCAGGGGGCGCGTACGAGCAGTACTTC
CASGGSGGAYEQYF
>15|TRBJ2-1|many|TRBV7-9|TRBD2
TGTGCCAGCAGCGTAACCCCTAGCGGATACAATGAGCAGTTCTTC
CASSVTPSGYNEQFF
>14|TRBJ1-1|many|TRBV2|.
TGTGCCAGCAGGGAGTCAGAGGGGAACACTGAAGCTTTCTTT
CASRESEGNTEAFF
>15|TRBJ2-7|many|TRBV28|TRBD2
TGTGCCAGCAGTTTAGGGCTAGCGGGACCCCACGAGCAGTACTTC
CASSLGLAGPHEQYF
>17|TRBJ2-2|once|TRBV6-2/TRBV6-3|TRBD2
TGTGGCAGCAGTTACACGGGACTAGCGGGAGGAACCGGGGAGCTGTTTTTT
CGSSYTGLAGGTGELFF
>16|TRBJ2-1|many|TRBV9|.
TGTGCCAGCAGCGTAGGGACGGGACCATCCTACAATGAGCAGTTCTTC
CASSVGTGPSYNEQFF
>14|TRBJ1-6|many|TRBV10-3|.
TGTGCCTATCGGGGTGAAGGGGCTAACTCACCCCTCCACTTT
CAYRGEGANSPLHF
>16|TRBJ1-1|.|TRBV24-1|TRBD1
TGTGCCACCAGTGATTTGCCTTACAGGGGGAACACTGAAGCTTTCTTT
CATSDLPYRGNTEAFF
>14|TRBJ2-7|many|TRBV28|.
TGTGCCAGCAGTTCTTTACGGCGGCATTACGAGCAGTACTTC
CASSSLRRHYEQYF
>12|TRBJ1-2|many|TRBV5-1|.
TGCGCCAGCAGCTCCGGACAACGCGGCTACACCTTC
CASSSGQRGYTF
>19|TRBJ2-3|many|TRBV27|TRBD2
TGTGCCAGCAGTCCAACAAGGACTAGCGCCTCCGCATTCATAGATACGCAGTATTTT
CASSPTRTSASAFIDTQYF
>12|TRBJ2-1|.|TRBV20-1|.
TGCAGTGCTAGAGGATCTCCTAACGAGCAGTTCTTC
CSARGSPNEQFF
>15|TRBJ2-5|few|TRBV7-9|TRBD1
TGTGCCAGCAGTACCGGGACAGAATTCCAAAAGACCCAGTACTTC
CASSTGTEFQKTQYF
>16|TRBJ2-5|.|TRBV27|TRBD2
TGTGCCAGCAGTTCGGGACTAGCGGGACGACAAGAGACCCAGTACTTC
CASSSGLAGRQETQYF
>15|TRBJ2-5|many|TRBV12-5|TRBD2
TGTGCTAGTGGCGCGAGCGGGATGGGGCAAGAGACCCAGTACTTC
CASGASGMGQETQYF
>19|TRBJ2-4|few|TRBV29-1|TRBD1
TGCAGCGTTGCGGGGACAGGGGAAGCCAGCAGACTAGCCAAAAACATTCAGTACTTC
CSVAGTGEASRLAKNIQYF
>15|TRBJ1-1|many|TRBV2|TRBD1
TGTGCCAGCAGTGGGGGACAGCTCATGAACACTGAAGCTTTCTTT
CASSGGQLMNTEAFF
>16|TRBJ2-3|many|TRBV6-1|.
TGTGCCAGCAGTCCGTGGGAACAGGGACCCACAGATACGCAGTATTTT
CASSPWEQGPTDTQYF
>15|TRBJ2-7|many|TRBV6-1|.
TGTGCCAGCAGTGCCTCCAGGGACAACTCCTACGAGCAGTACTTC
CASSASRDNSYEQYF
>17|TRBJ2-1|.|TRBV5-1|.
TGCGCCAGCAGCTTTTCGCCCGGGGACAAGTCCTACAATGAGCAGTTCTTC
CASSFSPGDKSYNEQFF
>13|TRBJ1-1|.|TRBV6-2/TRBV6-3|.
TGTGCCAGCACCACGGGTTGGAGCACTGAAGCTTTCTTT
CASTTGWSTEAFF